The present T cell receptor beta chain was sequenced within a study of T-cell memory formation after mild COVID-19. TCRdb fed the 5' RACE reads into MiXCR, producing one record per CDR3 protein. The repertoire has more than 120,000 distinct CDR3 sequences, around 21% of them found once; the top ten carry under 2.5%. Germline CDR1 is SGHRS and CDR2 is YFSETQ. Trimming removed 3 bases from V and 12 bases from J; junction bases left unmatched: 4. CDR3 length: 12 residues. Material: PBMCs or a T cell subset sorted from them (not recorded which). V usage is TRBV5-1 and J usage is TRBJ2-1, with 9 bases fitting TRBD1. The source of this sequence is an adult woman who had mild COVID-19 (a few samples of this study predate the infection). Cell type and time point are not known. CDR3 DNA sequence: TGCGCCAGCAGCTGGGGACAGGGTGCGCAGTTCTTC. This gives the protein CASSWGQGAQFF.